Listed below are T cell receptor beta chains from one sample, sequenced in a study of T-cell memory formation after mild COVID-19. One entry per CDR3 protein results from TCRdb running MiXCR on the 5' RACE reads. The sample has 470,000 or so distinct CDR3 sequences, roughly 25% seen once. Input material: PBMCs or a T cell subset sorted from them (not recorded which). These TCRs come from an adult woman who had mild COVID-19 (a few samples of this study predate the infection). Cell type and time point are not known. The CDR3 runs from the conserved cysteine through the conserved F or W. A D gene is named only where the DNA matches it firmly. Expanded clones are given a class, and other clones once, few, many or no size at all.

v_gene	j_gene	abundance	d_gene	CDR3nt	CDR3aa
TRBV29-1	TRBJ1-2	-	TRBD1	TGCAGCGTTGAAGTCCAGGGGGGGGCTAACTATGGCTACACCTTC	CSVEVQGGANYGYTF
TRBV27	TRBJ2-1	many	-	TGTGCCAGCAGTTACTTGCCTATAGGCACCAATGAGCAGTTCTTC	CASSYLPIGTNEQFF
TRBV27	TRBJ1-1	-	TRBD1	TGTGCCAGCAGTTTTCGACAGGGGGCGCGCACTGAAGCTTTCTTT	CASSFRQGARTEAFF
TRBV5-1	TRBJ2-2	-	TRBD1	TGCGCCAGCAGCTTGATGAGAGGGGGCCTCGGAAACACCGGGGAGCTGTTTTTT	CASSLMRGGLGNTGELFF
TRBV6-1	TRBJ1-2	few	-	TGTGCCAGCACCGTAGTTGTGGGTAACTATGGCTACACCTTC	CASTVVVGNYGYTF
TRBV29-1	TRBJ1-5	-	TRBD1	TGCAGCGTTGAACCGTCCGGGACAGATAATCAGCCCCAGCATTTT	CSVEPSGTDNQPQHF
TRBV29-1	TRBJ2-3	-	TRBD2	TGCAGCGTCGAGGGACTAGCGGGAAAGACCTCTGGCACAGATACGCAGTATTTT	CSVEGLAGKTSGTDTQYF
TRBV12-3/TRBV12-4	TRBJ1-2	-	TRBD1	TGTGCCAGCAGTAGCCCGGACAGGGGTCATGGCTACACCTTC	CASSSPDRGHGYTF
TRBV14	TRBJ2-7	-	-	TGTGCCAACAGCTTACTCGAGAATAGGCCAACGAGGGAGCAGTACTTC	CANSLLENRPTREQYF
TRBV6-5	TRBJ2-5	-	-	TGTGCCAGCAGTAATCTCGCACGGGGAGAGACCCAGTACTTC	CASSNLARGETQYF
TRBV29-1	TRBJ2-1	-	TRBD1	TGCAGCGTTGATGGGGGACAGGGTTTGGGGAGGAATGAGCAGTTCTTC	CSVDGGQGLGRNEQFF
TRBV2	TRBJ2-1	-	-	TGTGCCAGCCCCCGAGACAATGAGCAGTTCTTC	CASPRDNEQFF